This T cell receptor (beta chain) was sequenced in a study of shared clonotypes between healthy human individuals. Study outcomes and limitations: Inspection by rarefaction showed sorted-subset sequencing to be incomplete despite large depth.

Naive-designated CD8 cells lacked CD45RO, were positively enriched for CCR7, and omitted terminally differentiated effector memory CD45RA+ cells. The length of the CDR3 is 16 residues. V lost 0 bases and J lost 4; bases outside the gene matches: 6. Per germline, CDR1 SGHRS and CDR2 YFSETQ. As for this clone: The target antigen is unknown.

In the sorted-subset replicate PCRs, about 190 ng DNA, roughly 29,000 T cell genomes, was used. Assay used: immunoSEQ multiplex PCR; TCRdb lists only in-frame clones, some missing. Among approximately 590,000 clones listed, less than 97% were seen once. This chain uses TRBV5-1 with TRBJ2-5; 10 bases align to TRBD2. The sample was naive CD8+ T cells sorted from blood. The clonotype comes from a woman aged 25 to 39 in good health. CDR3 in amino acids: CASSLARRLAGETQYF. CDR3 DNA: TGCGCCAGCAGCTTGGCCAGGAGACTAGCGGGAGAGACCCAGTACTTC.